The 30 T cell receptor beta chains in this list originate from one sample, sequenced in a study of monozygotic twins with inflammatory bowel disease. TCRdb reanalyzed the 5' RACE reads, giving one entry per CDR3 protein sequence and no DNA. The sample totals around 150,000 distinct CDR3 sequences; its top ten clones hold 2.4%. Sequencing input: blood. The receptor source for this set is a human donor with ulcerative colitis or Crohn's disease, or a healthy co-twin of an affected twin (not recorded which).

The V gene is TRBV24-1, the J gene TRBJ2-1; TCRdb's D gene call, TRBD2, goes unchecked for lack of DNA. Germline V gene lookup returns CDR1 KGHDR and CDR2 SFDVKD. The CDR3 is 16 residues long. This CDR3 reads CATSDYRGSDYNEQFF.

The chain joins TRBV5-1 to TRBJ2-1; TCRdb's assignment of TRBD1 cannot be checked, as there is no DNA. The germline V gene encodes CDR1 SGHRS and CDR2 YFSETQ. The CDR3 covers 15 residues. The CDR3 sequence is CASSLGGDVKFEQFF.

The V and J genes are TRBV12-3 or TRBV12-4 and TRBJ1-2; TCRdb picks TRBD1, but there is no DNA to check that call. The CDR3 sequence is 15 residues long. CDR3 protein: CASVPRDRGNYGYTF.

This rearrangement joins TRBV6-7 to TRBJ2-1; TCRdb calls TRBD2, which cannot be checked without DNA. TRBV6-7 falls under the ORF class, with uncertain function. This CDR3 spans 17 amino acids. The CDR3 loop reads CASSSPQREGLYNEQFF.

This chain joins TRBV10-2 and TRBJ2-7; TCRdb calls TRBD2, which cannot be checked without DNA. The germline V gene encodes CDR1 WSHSY and CDR2 SAAADI. The CDR3 contains 16 residues. CDR3 sequence: CASSEWVTRSIYEQYF.

The V call is TRBV5-1, the J call TRBJ2-3; TCRdb's D call, TRBD2, is unchecked because there is no DNA. The CDR3 has 15 amino acids. Germline values: CDR1 SGHRS, CDR2 YFSETQ. CDR3 sequence: CASSLWEATTDTQYF.

V gene TRBV7-2 combines with J gene TRBJ2-7. This CDR3 is built from 17 residues. Germline CDR1 reads SGHTA; CDR2 reads FQGNSA. CDR3 region: CASSLGIGSGTSYEQYF.

This chain connects TRBV28 to TRBJ2-1; the D call from TCRdb, TRBD1, cannot be confirmed without DNA. In germline, CDR1 is MDHEN, CDR2 SYDVKM. The CDR3 runs to 14 residues. The CDR3 sequence: CASSLYRGRGEQFF.

This chain connects TRBV7-8 to TRBJ2-5; without DNA, the TCRdb call of TRBD1 cannot be checked. The germline gives CDR1 SGHVS, CDR2 FQNEAQ. The CDR3 is 14 amino acids. The CDR3 protein is CASSIRGSQETQYF. Looking up the rest from reference TRBV7-8 and TRBJ2-5 gives the full variable domain: GAGVSQSPRYKVAKRGQDVALRCDPISGHVSLFWYQQALGQGPEFLTYFQNEAQLDKSGLPSDRFFAERPEGSVSTLKIQRTQQEDSAVYLCASSIRGSQETQYFGPGTRLLVL.

The chain has TRBV5-1 and TRBJ1-5; the D gene TCRdb calls, TRBD1, cannot be checked with no DNA. This CDR3 contains 14 residues. In germline, CDR1 is SGHRS, CDR2 YFSETQ. The CDR3 reads CASSVTGGDQPQHF.

The J gene is TRBJ2-7, the V gene TRBV12-5. CDR3 length equals 13 residues. The germline V gene has CDR1 LGHNT and CDR2 FRNRAP. CDR3 region: CASGLAQSYEQYF.

The rearrangement uses TRBV7-6 and TRBJ2-3; TCRdb's assignment of TRBD1 cannot be checked, as there is no DNA. This CDR3 is 16 amino acids long. CDR1 is SGHVS and CDR2 is FNYEAQ in the germline V gene. The CDR3 spells CASSYMGGAGTDTQYF.

The J gene is TRBJ2-1, the V gene TRBV7-8. This CDR3 comprises 15 residues. Germline-derived CDR1 and CDR2 are SGHVS and FQNEAQ. This CDR3 is CASSLAARSYNEQFF.

The chain has TRBV12-3 or TRBV12-4 and TRBJ1-6; TCRdb selects TRBD1, and the lack of DNA leaves this call unchecked. CDR3 length: 14 residues. The CDR3 loop reads CASSFSRDNSPLHF.

This chain joins TRBV7-3 and TRBJ2-3. The CDR3 contains 17 residues. Germline V gene data show CDR1 as SGHTA and CDR2 as FQGTGA. CDR3 protein: CASSHGQRGSSTDTQYF.

J is TRBJ2-6 and V is TRBV29-1; TCRdb gives TRBD1 as the D gene, but with no DNA this cannot be confirmed. This CDR3 is built from 14 residues. Germline-derived CDR1 and CDR2 are SQVTM and ANQGSEA. CDR3 residues: CSGFPGAGANVLTF.

The V and J genes are TRBV6-5 and TRBJ2-7; TCRdb lists TRBD2, though no DNA is available to test this call. CDR1 is MNHEY, CDR2 SVGAGI, per germline. The CDR3 contains 17 residues. CDR3 residues: CASRLAGGAESSYEQYF.

The rearrangement links TRBV9 to TRBJ2-5; TCRdb selects TRBD2, and the lack of DNA leaves this call unchecked. Per the germline V gene, CDR1 is SGDLS and CDR2 is YYNGEE. The CDR3 extends over 16 amino acids. The CDR3 sequence is CASSISPQGRGETQYF.

The chain recombines TRBV4-1 with TRBJ2-1; TCRdb designates TRBD1, a call that cannot be tested without DNA. The CDR3 length is 13 residues. In germline, CDR1 is MGHRA, CDR2 YSYEKL. The CDR3 protein is CASSQVRGNEQFF.

V and J are TRBV18 and TRBJ1-1. This CDR3 has 16 residues. Germline V gene data show CDR1 as KGHSH and CDR2 as LQKENI. This chain's CDR3 is CASSPPGNRMNTEAFF.

The rearrangement uses TRBV6-5 and TRBJ2-5; lacking DNA, the TRBD2 call made by TCRdb goes unchecked. Germline V gene sequence: CDR1 MNHEY, CDR2 SVGAGI. The CDR3 consists of 14 residues. CDR3 amino acids: CASSLLGEAETQYF.

The rearrangement uses TRBV5-1 and TRBJ2-7. The CDR3 is 15 amino acids. Germline values: CDR1 SGHRS, CDR2 YFSETQ. This chain's CDR3 is CASSLAGRQTYEQYF.

CDR3 protein: CASTGTGGELFF. The chain is built from TRBV12-3 or TRBV12-4 and TRBJ2-2; the TRBD1 assignment by TCRdb is unverifiable without DNA. CDR3 length: 12 amino acids.

This chain connects TRBV5-4 to TRBJ2-7; TCRdb designates TRBD2, a call that cannot be tested without DNA. This CDR3 comprises 17 residues. CDR1 and CDR2 from the germline V gene are SGHNT and YYREEE (reference sequence). The CDR3 loop reads CASSSGLAGGHSYEQYF.

The rearrangement links TRBV20-1 to TRBJ2-3; TCRdb proposes TRBD2, but this gene call is untestable without DNA. Germline assignment: CDR1 DFQATT and CDR2 SNEGSKA (reference sequence). This CDR3 region has 15 residues. CDR3 sequence reads: CSARAGSGDTDTQYF.

This sequence joins TRBV28 and TRBJ1-5; with no DNA, the TCRdb D assignment of TRBD1 cannot be verified. This CDR3 is built from 18 residues. Germline V gene sequence: CDR1 MDHEN, CDR2 SYDVKM. This chain's CDR3 is CASSQHVGQVNSNQPQHF.

CDR3 sequence: CASSRDFGAKLPNYGYTF. The chain employs TRBV19 and TRBJ1-2; TCRdb outputs TRBD1, but without DNA this stays unchecked. The germline V gene has CDR1 LNHDA and CDR2 SQIVND (reference sequence). There are 18 residues in the CDR3.

This chain joins TRBV3-1 and TRBJ2-7. Germline CDR1 LGHDT, CDR2 YNNKEL (reference sequence). This CDR3 spans 14 amino acids. CDR3 sequence reads: CASSPETSQTEQYF.

This chain joins TRBV4-3 and TRBJ1-2; TCRdb's D call of TRBD1 is untestable without DNA. Germline lookup yields CDR1 LGHNA and CDR2 YSLEER. The CDR3 extends over 16 amino acids. CDR3 in amino acids: CASSQDGAGTNYGYTF.

The chain joins TRBV5-1 to TRBJ2-5. The CDR3 consists of 15 residues. Germline values: CDR1 SGHRS, CDR2 YFSETQ. CDR3 sequence: CASSFGGGYQETQYF.